The T cell receptor (beta chain) under discussion was sequenced for a study of blood T cells in healthy people across ages. The germline V gene has CDR1 SGDLS and CDR2 YYNGEE. The CDR3 totals 12 residues. Between the trimmed V and J ends, which lost 7 bases and 6 bases, there was a span of 11 bases. A second PCR, run for roughly 7 to 11 cycles, used a sample-barcoded 5' primer plus a J-beta primer mix. Each CDR3 protein is one row after TCRdb ran MiXCR on the 5' RACE reads. Of 800,000 to 950,000 distinct CDR3 sequences in the sample, about 48% were seen once. V gene TRBV9 combines with J gene TRBJ1-5; weak D call: TRBD1 (5 bases). This TCR came from a man younger than 45 in good health. What was sequenced was blood. CDR3 loop: CASPGEAQPQHF. The CDR3, as DNA: TGTGCCAGCCCGGGGGAGGCTCAGCCCCAGCATTTT.